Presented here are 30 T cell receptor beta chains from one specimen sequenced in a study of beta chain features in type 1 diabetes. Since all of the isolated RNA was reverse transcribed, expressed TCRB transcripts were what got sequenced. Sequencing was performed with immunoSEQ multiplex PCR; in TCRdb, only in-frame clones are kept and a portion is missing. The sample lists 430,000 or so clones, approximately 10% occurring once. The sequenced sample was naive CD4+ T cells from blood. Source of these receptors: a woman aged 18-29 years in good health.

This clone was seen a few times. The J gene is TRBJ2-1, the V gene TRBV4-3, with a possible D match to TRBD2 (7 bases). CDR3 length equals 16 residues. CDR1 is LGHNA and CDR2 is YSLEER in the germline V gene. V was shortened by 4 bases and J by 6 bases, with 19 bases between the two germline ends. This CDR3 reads CASSPYRGGRINEQFF. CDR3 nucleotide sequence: TGCGCCAGCAGCCCCTATAGGGGGGGCCGTATCAATGAGCAGTTCTTC.

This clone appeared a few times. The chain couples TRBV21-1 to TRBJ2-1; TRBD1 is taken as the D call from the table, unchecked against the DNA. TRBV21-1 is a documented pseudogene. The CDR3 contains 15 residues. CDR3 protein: CASSIRGPLYNEQFF. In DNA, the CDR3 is TGTGCCAGCAGCATCAGGGGCCCCCTCTACAATGAGCAGTTCTTC.

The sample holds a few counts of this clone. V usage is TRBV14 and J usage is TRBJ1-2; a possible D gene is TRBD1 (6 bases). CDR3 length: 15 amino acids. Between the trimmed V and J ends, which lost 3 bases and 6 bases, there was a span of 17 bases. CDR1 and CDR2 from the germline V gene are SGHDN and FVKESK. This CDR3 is CASSQGRNRDHGYTF. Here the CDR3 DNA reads TGTGCCAGCAGCCAGGGTCGTAACAGGGACCATGGCTACACCTTC.

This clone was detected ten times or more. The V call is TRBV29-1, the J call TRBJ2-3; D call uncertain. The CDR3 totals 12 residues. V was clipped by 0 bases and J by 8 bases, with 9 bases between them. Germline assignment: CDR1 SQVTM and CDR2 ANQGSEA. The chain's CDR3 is CSVEEVVGTQYF. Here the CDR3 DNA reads TGCAGCGTTGAAGAGGTGGTTGGTACGCAGTATTTT.

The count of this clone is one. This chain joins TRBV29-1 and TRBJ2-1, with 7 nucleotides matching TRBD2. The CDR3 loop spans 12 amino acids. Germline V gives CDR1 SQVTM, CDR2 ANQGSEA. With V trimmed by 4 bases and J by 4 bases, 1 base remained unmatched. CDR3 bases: TGCAGCGTTGGGCGGGAGTACAATGAGCAGTTCTTC. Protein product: CSVGREYNEQFF.

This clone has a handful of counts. CDR3 protein: CSAGQEQPQHF. The CDR3 DNA follows: TGCAGTGCAGGACAGGAGCAGCCCCAGCATTTT. This rearrangement joins TRBV20-1 to TRBJ1-5; the match to TRBD1 covers 7 bases. Losses at the gene ends were 6 bases for V and 7 bases for J; bases not matched to a gene: 3. The germline CDR1 and CDR2 sequences are DFQATT and SNEGSKA (reference sequence). The CDR3 extends over 11 amino acids.

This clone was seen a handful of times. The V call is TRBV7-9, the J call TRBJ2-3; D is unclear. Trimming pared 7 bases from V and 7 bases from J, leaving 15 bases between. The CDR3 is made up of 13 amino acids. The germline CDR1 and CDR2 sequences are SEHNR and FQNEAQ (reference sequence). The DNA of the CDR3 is TGTGCCAGCACCCCCTCCAGTGCTTATACGCAGTATTTT. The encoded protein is CASTPSSAYTQYF.

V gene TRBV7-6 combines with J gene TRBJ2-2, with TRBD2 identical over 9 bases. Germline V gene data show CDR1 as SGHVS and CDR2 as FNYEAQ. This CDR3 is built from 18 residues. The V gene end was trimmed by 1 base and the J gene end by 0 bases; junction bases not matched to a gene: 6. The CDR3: CASSLVLAGRPNTGELFF. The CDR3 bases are TGTGCCAGCAGCTTAGTCCTAGCGGGGCGACCGAACACCGGGGAGCTGTTTTTT.

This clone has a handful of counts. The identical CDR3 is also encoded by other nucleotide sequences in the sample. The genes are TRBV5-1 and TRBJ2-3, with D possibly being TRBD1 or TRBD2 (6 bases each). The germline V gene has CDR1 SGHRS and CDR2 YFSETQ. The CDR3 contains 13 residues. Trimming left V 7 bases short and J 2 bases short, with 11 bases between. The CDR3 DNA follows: TGCGCCAGCCGGGGGCAGGACACAGATACGCAGTATTTT. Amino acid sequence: CASRGQDTDTQYF. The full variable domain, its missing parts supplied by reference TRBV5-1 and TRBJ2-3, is KAGVTQTPRYLIKTRGQQVTLSCSPISGHRSVSWYQQTPGQGLQFLFEYFSETQRNKGNFPGRFSGRQFSNSRSEMNVSTLELGDSALYLCASRGQDTDTQYFGPGTRLTVL.

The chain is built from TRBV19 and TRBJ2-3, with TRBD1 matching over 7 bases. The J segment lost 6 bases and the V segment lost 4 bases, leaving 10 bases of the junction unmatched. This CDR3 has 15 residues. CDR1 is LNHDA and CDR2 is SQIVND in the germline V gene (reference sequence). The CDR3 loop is CASSSRRQGMDTQYF. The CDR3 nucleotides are TGTGCCAGTAGTAGTCGGAGACAGGGCATGGATACGCAGTATTTT.

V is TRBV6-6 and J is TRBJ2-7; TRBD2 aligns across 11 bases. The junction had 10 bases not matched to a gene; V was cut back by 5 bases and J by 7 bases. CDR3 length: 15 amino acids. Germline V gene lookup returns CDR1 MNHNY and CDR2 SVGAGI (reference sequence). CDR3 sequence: CASSQLAGASSEQYV. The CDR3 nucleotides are TGTGCCAGCAGTCAACTAGCGGGGGCCTCCAGTGAGCAGTACGTC.

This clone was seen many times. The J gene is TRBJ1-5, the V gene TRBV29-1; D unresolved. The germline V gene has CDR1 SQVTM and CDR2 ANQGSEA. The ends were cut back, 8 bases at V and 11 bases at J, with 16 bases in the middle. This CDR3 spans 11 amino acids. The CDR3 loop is CSILLGPTQHF. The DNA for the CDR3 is TGCAGCATTCTACTCGGTCCAACCCAGCATTTT.

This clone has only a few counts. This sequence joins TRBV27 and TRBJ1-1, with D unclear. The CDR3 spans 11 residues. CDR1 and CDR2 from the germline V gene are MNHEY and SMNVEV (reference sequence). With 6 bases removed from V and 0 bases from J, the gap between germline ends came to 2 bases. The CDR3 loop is CASRMNTEAFF. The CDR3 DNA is TGTGCCAGCAGGATGAACACTGAAGCTTTCTTT.

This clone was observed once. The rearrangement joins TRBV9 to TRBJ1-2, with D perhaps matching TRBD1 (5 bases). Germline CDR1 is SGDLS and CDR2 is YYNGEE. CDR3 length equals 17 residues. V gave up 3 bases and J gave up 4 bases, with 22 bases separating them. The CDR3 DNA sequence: TGTGCCAGCAGCGCACCTGGGGGAGCCCCAGGCGGCTATGGCTACACCTTC. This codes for CASSAPGGAPGGYGYTF.

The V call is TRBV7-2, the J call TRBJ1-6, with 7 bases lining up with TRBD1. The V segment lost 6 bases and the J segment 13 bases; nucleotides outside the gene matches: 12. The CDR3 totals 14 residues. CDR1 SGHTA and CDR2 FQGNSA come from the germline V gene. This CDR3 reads CASRGDSGHFPLHF. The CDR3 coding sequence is TGTGCCAGCAGAGGGGACAGCGGCCATTTTCCCCTCCACTTT.

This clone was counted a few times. DNA for the CDR3: TGTGCCAGCAGGAGCTTAGCCGCCAGCACAGATACGCAGTATTTT. Protein: CASRSLAASTDTQYF. The genes are TRBV6-6 and TRBJ2-3; D uncertain. The CDR3 loop spans 15 amino acids. V lost 6 bases and J 0 bases, leaving 13 bases between the germline ends. The germline CDR1 and CDR2 sequences are MNHNY and SVGAGI (reference sequence).

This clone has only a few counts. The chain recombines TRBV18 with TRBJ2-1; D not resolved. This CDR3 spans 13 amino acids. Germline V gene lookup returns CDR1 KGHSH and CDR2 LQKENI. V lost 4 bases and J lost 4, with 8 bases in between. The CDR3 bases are TGTGCCAGCTCACTGGCAATATACAATGAGCAGTTCTTC. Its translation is CASSLAIYNEQFF. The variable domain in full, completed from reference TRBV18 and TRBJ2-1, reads NAGVMQNPRHLVRRRGQEARLRCSPMKGHSHVYWYRQLPEEGLKFMVYLQKENIIDESGMPKERFSAEFPKEGPSILRIQQVVRGDSAAYFCASSLAIYNEQFFGPGTRLTVL.

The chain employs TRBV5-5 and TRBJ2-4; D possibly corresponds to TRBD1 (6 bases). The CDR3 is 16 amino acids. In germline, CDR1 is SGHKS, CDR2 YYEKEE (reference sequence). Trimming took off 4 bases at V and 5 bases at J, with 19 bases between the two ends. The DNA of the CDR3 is TGTGCCAGCAGCCACCGACCCCGGGACACAGAAAACATTCAGTACTTC. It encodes CASSHRPRDTENIQYF.

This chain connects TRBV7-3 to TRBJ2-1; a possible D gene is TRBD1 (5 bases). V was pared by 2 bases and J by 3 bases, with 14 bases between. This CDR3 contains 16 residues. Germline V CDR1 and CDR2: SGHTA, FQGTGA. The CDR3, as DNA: TGTGCCAGCAGCTTACAGGGATTGGGTGGCTACAATGAGCAGTTCTTC. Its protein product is CASSLQGLGGYNEQFF.

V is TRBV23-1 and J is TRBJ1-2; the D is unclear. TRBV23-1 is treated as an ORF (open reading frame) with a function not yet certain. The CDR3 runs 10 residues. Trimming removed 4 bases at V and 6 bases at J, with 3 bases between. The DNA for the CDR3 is TGCGCCAGCAGTCTTCATGGCTACACCTTC. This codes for CASSLHGYTF.

CDR3 amino acids: CASSPYRYNEQFF. In DNA form, the CDR3 reads TGTGCCAGCAGCCCGTACAGATACAATGAGCAGTTCTTC. The V gene is TRBV7-4, the J gene TRBJ2-1; unclear D gene. V was clipped by 5 bases and J by 4 bases, with 9 bases between them. CDR3 length: 13 amino acids. The germline CDR1 and CDR2 sequences are SGHVT and SQSDAQ.

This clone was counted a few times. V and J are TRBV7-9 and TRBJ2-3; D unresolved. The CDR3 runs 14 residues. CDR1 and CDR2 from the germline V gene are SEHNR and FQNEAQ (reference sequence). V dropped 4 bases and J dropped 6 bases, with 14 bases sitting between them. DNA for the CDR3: TGTGCCAGCAGCTACCTCGGCCGTGTTGATACGCAGTATTTT. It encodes CASSYLGRVDTQYF. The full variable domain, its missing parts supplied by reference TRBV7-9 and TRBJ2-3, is DTGVSQNPRHKITKRGQNVTFRCDPISEHNRLYWYRQTLGQGPEFLTYFQNEAQLEKSRLLSDRFSAERPKGSFSTLEIQRTEQGDSAMYLCASSYLGRVDTQYFGPGTRLTVL.

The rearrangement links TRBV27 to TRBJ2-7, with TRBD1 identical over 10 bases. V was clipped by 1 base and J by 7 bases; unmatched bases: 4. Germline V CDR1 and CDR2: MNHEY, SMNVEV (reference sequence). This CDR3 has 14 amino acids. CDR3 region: CASSLWDRGNEQYF. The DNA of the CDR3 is TGTGCCAGCAGTTTATGGGACAGGGGTAATGAGCAGTACTTC.

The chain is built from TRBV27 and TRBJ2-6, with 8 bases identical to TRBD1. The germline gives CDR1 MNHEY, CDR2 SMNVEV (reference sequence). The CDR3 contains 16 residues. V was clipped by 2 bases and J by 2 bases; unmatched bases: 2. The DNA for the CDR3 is TGTGCCAGCAGTTTAAGGGGACAGGCTGGGGCCAACGTCCTGACTTTC. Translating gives CASSLRGQAGANVLTF.

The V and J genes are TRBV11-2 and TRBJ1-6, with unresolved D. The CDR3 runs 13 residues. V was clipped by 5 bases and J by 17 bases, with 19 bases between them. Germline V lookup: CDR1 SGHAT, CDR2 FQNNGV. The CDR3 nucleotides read TGTGCCAGCAGCACCCTAGAGGCTTACAGAGTCCACTTT. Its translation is CASSTLEAYRVHF.

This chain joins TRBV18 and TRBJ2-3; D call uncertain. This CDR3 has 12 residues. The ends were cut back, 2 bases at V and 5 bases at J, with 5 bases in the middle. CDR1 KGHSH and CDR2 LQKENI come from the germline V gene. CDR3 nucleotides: TGTGCCAGCTCACCATCGATAGATACGCAGTATTTT. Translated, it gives CASSPSIDTQYF.

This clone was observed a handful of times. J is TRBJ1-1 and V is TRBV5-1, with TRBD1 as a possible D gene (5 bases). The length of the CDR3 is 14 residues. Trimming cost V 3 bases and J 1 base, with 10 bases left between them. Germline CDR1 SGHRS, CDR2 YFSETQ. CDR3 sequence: CASSSGLGNTEAFF. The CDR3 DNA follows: TGCGCCAGCAGCTCGGGACTGGGGAACACTGAAGCTTTCTTT. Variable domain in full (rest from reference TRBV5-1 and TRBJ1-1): KAGVTQTPRYLIKTRGQQVTLSCSPISGHRSVSWYQQTPGQGLQFLFEYFSETQRNKGNFPGRFSGRQFSNSRSEMNVSTLELGDSALYLCASSSGLGNTEAFFGQGTRLTVV.

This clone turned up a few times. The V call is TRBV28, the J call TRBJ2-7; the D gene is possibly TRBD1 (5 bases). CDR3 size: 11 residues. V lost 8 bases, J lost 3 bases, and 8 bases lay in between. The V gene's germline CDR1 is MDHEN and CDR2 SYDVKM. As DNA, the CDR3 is TGTGCCAGCCTAGGGGTCTACGAGCAGTACTTC. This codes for CASLGVYEQYF.

CDR3 DNA sequence: TGCGCCAGCAGCTTGGTTCAGGGGACCTACCACGAGCAGTACTTC. Protein sequence: CASSLVQGTYHEQYF. This rearrangement joins TRBV5-1 to TRBJ2-7; D may be TRBD1 (6 bases). CDR3 length: 15 residues. The V and J ends lost 0 bases and 5 bases respectively, with 15 bases between them. The germline CDR1 and CDR2 sequences are SGHRS and YFSETQ.

This CDR3 is CASSPTRGITDTQYF. CDR3 bases: TGTGCCAGCTCACCAACCCGGGGCATCACAGATACGCAGTATTTT. This sequence joins TRBV18 and TRBJ2-3; D is possibly TRBD1 or TRBD2 (5 bases each). The germline V and J ends were trimmed by 2 bases and 2 bases, with 11 bases remaining between them. This CDR3 is 15 amino acids long. Germline values: CDR1 KGHSH, CDR2 LQKENI.